This TCR beta chain is from a study of blood T cell repertoires in COVID-19. Study context: From the United States, Italy and Spain came samples of acute and convalescent COVID-19.

Per the original data handling: Reference gene primers were amplified, and this amplification served to estimate nucleated cell counts. Method: immunoSEQ multiplex PCR; TCRdb's copy keeps in-frame clones and lacks some. That table is the source of V, J and clone size, and D and trimming were worked out from the DNA. The sample includes approximately 200,000 clones, around 88% of them seen just once. This CDR3 contains 16 residues. V dropped 4 bases and J dropped 8 bases, with 23 bases sitting between them. CDR1 is SGHAT, CDR2 FQNNGV, per germline. Enrollees, roughly 18 to 89 years old, lived in 24 US areas. Two negative PCRs, clearance, or symptom resolution characterized the recovered Cohort 3 donors.

This sequence joins TRBV11-2 and TRBJ1-2, with D possibly matching TRBD1 (6 bases). Sample: PBMCs or T cells enriched from blood (not recorded which). The sequence was collected from a woman aged 25 to 45 who had recovered from COVID-19. CDR3 in amino acids: CASSSNNGPSGVGYTF. CDR3 nucleotide sequence: TGTGCCAGCAGCTCTAATAACGGACCATCAGGGGTCGGCTACACCTTC. The full variable domain, rest sourced from reference TRBV11-2 and TRBJ1-2, is EAGVAQSPRYKIIEKRQSVAFWCNPISGHATLYWYQQILGQGPKLLIQFQNNGVVDDSQLPKDRFSAERLKGVDSTLKIQPAKLEDSAVYLCASSSNNGPSGVGYTFGSGTRLTVV.